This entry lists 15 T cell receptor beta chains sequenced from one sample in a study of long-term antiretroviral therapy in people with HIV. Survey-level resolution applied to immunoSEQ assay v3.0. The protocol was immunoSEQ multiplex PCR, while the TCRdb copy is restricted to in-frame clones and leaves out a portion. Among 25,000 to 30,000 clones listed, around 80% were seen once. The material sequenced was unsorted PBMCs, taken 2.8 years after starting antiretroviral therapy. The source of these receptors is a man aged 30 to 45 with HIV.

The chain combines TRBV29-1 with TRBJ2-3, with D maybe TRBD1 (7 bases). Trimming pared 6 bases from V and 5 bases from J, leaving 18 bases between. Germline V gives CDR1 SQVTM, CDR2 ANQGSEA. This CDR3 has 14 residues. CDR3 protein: CSVRGVGERDTQYF. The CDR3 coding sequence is TGCAGCGTCAGGGGGGTAGGCGAACGAGATACGCAGTATTTT.

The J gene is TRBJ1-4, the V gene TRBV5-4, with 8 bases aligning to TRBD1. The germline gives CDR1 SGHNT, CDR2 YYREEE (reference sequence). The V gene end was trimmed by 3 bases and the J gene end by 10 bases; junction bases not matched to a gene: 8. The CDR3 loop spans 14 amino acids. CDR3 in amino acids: CASSSDRETGKLFF. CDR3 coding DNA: TGTGCCAGCAGCTCGGACAGGGAAACAGGAAAACTGTTTTTT.

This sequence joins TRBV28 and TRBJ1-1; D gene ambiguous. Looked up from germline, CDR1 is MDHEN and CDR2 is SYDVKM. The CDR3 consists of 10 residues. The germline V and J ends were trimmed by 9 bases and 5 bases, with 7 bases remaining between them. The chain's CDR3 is CASGRTEAFF. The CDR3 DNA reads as TGTGCCAGTGGGAGGACTGAAGCTTTCTTT.

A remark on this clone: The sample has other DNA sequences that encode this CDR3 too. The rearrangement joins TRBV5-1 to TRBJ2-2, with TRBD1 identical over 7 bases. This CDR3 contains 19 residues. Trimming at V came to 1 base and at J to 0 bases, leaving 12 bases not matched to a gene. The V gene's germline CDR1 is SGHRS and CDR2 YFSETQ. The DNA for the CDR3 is TGCGCCAGCAGCTTGTCACAGGGGTTCGGGAAGTCGAACACCGGGGAGCTGTTTTTT. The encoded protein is CASSLSQGFGKSNTGELFF.

The CDR3: CASSLILQGEQYF. CDR3 coding DNA: TGTGCCAGCAGCTTGATCTTACAGGGCGAGCAGTACTTC. The V and J genes are TRBV11-2 and TRBJ2-7; tentatively, D is TRBD1 (6 bases). The germline V gene has CDR1 SGHAT and CDR2 FQNNGV. The V end lost 3 bases, the J end lost 6 bases, and 12 bases lay between the germline ends. This CDR3 spans 13 amino acids.

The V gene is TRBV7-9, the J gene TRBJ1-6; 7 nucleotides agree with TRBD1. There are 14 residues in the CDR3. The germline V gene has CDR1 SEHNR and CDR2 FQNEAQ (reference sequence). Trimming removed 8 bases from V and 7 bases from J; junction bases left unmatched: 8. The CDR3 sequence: CASGSQGENSPLHF. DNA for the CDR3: TGTGCCAGCGGATCTCAGGGGGAAAATTCACCCCTCCACTTT.

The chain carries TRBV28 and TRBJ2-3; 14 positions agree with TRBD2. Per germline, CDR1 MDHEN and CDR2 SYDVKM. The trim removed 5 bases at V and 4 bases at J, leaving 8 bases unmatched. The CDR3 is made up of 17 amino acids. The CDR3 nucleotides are TGTGCCAGCAGTCTAAGACTAGCGGGAGGGCCGGCAGATACGCAGTATTTT. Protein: CASSLRLAGGPADTQYF.

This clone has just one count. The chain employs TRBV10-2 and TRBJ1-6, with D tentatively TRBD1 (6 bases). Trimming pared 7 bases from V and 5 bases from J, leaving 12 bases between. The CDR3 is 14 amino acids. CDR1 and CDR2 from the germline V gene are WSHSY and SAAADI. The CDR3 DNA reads TGCGCCAGCAATTTACAGGGAAATAATTCACCCCTCCACTTT. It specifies CASNLQGNNSPLHF.

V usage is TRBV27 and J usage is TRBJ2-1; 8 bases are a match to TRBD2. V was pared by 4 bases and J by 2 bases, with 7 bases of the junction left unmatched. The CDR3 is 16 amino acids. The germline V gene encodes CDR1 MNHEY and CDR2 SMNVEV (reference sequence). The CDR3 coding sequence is TGTGCCAGCAGTTCCTCAGCGGGGGAGACCTACAATGAGCAGTTCTTC. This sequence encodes CASSSSAGETYNEQFF.

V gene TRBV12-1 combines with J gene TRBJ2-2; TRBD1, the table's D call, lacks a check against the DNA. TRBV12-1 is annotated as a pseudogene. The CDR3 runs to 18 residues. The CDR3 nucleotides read TGTGCCAGCAGCCTCGGACAGGGCAGCTACTCGAACACCGGGGAGCTGTTTTTT. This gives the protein CASSLGQGSYSNTGELFF.

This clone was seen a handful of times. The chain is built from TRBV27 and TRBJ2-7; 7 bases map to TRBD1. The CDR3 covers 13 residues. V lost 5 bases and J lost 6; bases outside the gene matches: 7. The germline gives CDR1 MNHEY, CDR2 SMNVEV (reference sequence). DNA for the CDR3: TGTGCCAGCAGTCCGCGGACAGGTGGCGAGCAGTACTTC. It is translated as CASSPRTGGEQYF.

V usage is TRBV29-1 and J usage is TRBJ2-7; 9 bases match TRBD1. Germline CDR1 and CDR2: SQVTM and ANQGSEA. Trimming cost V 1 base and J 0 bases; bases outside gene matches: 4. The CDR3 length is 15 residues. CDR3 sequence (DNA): TGCAGCGTTGAAGGGGGACAGGGCCCCTCCTACGAGCAGTACTTC. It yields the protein CSVEGGQGPSYEQYF.

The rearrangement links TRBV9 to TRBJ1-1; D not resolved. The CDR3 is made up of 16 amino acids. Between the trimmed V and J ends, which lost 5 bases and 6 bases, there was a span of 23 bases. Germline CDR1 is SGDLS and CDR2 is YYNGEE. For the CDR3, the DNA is TGTGCCAGCAGTTATGGGAGTGGCTACCTTGCCGCTGAAGCTTTCTTT. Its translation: CASSYGSGYLAAEAFF.

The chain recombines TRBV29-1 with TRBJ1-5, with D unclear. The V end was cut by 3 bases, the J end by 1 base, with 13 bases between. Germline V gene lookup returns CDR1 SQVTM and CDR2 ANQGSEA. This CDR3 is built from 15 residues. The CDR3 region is CSVDSRRVSNQPQHF. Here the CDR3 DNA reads TGCAGCGTTGATAGCAGGAGGGTAAGCAATCAGCCCCAGCATTTT.

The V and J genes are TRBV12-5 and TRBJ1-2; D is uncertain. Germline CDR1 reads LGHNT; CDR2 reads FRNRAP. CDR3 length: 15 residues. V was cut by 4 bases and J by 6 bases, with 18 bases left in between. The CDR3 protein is CASGSDSPRIHGYTF. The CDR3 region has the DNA TGTGCTAGTGGTTCGGACTCTCCCCGGATTCATGGCTACACCTTC.